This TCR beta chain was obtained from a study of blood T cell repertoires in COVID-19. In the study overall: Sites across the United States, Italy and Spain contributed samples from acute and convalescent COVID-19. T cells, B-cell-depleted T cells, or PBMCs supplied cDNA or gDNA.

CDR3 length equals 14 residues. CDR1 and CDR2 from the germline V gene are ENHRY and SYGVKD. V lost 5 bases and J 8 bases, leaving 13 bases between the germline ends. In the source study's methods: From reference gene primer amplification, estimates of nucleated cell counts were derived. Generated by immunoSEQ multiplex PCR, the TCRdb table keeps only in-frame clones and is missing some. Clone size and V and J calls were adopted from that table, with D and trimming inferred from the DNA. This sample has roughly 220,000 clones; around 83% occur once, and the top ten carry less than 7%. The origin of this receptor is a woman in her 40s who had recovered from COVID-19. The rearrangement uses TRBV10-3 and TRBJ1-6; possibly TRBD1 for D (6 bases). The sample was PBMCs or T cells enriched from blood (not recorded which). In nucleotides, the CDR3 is TGTGCCATCAGTACCGGGACATCGGATTCACCCCTCCACTTT. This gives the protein CAISTGTSDSPLHF.